This TCR beta chain was recorded in a study of cytomegalovirus exposure and HLA in healthy donors. Study observations and caveats: Earlier analysis found most TCR beta V segments productive about 90% or about 30% of the time. Later examination showed HLA-associated TCR beta chains had greater clonal expansion than equally common others.

Regarding this clone: Its antigen is undetermined.

Everyone who donated was a healthy bone marrow donor. The PCR contained 60 Vbeta and 13 Jbeta primers. Sequencing was performed with immunoSEQ multiplex PCR; in TCRdb, only in-frame clones are kept and a portion is missing. Seen here are around 200,000 clones, approximately 85% observed once, and the top ten hold around 3%. CDR3 length: 15 amino acids. V gave up 0 bases and J gave up 2 bases; unmatched junction bases: 1. Germline CDR1 SEHNR, CDR2 FQNEAQ (reference sequence). Sequenced sample: PBMCs. The genes are TRBV7-9 and TRBJ2-7; 10 bases fit TRBD2. This receptor was identified in a middle-aged woman in good health and CMV-seronegative. CDR3 in amino acids: CASSLALAGAYEQYF. The CDR3, as DNA: TGTGCCAGCAGCTTAGCGCTAGCGGGGGCCTACGAGCAGTACTTC.